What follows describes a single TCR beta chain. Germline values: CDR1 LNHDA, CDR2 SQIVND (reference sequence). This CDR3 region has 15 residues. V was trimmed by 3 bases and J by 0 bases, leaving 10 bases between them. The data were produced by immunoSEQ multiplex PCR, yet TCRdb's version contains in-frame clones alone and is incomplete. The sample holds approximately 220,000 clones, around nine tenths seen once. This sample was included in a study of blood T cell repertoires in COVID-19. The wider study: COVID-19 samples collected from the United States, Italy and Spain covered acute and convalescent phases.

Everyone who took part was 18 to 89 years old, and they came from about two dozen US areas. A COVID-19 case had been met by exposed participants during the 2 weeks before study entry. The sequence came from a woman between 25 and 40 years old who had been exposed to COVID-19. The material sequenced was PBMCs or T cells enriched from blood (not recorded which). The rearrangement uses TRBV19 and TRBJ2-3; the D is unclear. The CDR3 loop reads CASSMAPYSTDTQYF. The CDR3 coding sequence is TGTGCCAGTAGTATGGCCCCGTATAGCACAGATACGCAGTATTTT.